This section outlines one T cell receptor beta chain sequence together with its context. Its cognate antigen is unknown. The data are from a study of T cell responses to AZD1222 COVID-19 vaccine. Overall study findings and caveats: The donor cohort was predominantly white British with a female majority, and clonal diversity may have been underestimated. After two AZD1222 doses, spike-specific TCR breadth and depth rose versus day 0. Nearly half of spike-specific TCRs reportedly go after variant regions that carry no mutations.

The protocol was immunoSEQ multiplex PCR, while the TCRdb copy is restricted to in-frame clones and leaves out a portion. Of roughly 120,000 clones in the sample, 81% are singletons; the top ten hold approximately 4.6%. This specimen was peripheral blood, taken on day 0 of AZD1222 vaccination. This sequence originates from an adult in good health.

This CDR3 reads CASRPIGGFNEKLFF. DNA of the CDR3: TGTGCCAGCAGGCCAATAGGAGGGTTTAATGAAAAACTGTTTTTT. The chain carries TRBV28 and TRBJ1-4, with D unclear. The V gene's germline CDR1 is MDHEN and CDR2 SYDVKM. V lost 6 bases to trimming and J lost 4 bases, with 15 bases between them. The CDR3 covers 15 residues.